This entry is about one T cell receptor beta chain. The source of the sample is a study of T-cell reconstitution after alpha-beta-depleted transplantation in children. Unique molecular identifiers were built into the TCRbeta library. TCRdb re-called the PCR reads through MiXCR, storing one row per CDR3 protein. The sample lists just over 350,000 distinct CDR3 sequences, 13% occurring once. This CDR3 is 13 amino acids long. Trimming removed 1 base at V and 6 bases at J, with 9 bases between. Germline V gives CDR1 SGHTA, CDR2 FQGNSA. The sample in question was PBMCs, obtained from the stem cell graft. This TCR came from a human donor who donated a stem cell graft to a child with Fanconi anemia. The chain carries TRBV7-2 and TRBJ1-2; D is possibly TRBD1 (5 bases). The CDR3 here is CASSLDWGNGYTF. In DNA form, the CDR3 reads TGTGCCAGCAGCTTAGACTGGGGGAATGGCTACACCTTC.